This TCR beta chain was found in a study of PD-L1 blockade in urothelial cancer. Across the whole study: Analysis of blood occurred 3 weeks (second dose) and 6 weeks after treatment start.

Locally advanced or metastatic urothelial carcinoma affected all patients. Between 1 and 8 samples, pretreatment and on-treatment, were given by each patient. This CDR3 is 18 amino acids long. V lost 4 bases and J 0 bases, leaving 19 bases between the germline ends. Per the germline V gene, CDR1 is MNHEY and CDR2 is SMNVEV (reference sequence). Measured with immunoSEQ multiplex PCR; TCRdb has only the in-frame clones, and not every one. There are fewer than 75,000 clones in the sample; approximately 81% occur only once, and about 5.1% lies in the top ten. Sample: PBMCs, taken around atezolizumab (anti-PD-L1) treatment. The chain links TRBV27 to TRBJ1-5, with D possibly being TRBD1 (6 bases). This clonotype was sampled from a man between 70 and 80 years old with urothelial cancer. The CDR3 loop reads CASSSTQTGSHSNQPQHF. Written as DNA, the CDR3 is TGTGCCAGCAGTTCGACCCAAACAGGGAGCCATAGCAATCAGCCCCAGCATTTT.